The 23 T cell receptor beta chains given below trace back to one sample, sequenced in a study of Ad26.COV2.S vaccination and SARS-CoV-2 variants. The treatment denotes: about 20 received Ad26.COV2.S at low or high dose, single or two shots; about 5 received placebo; per-sample allocation not given. Specimen acquisition occurred on day 63 following the initial vaccine or placebo injection. Using immunoSEQ multiplex PCR, the repertoire was profiled, and TCRdb retains in-frame clones only, with some absent. The table shows 300,000 to 350,000 clones, with around 84% occurring only once. The sample was peripheral blood, taken in a trial of Ad26.COV2.S vaccine versus placebo. These receptors came from a person between 18 and 65 years old who received the Ad26.COV2.S COVID-19 vaccine or a placebo.

The table lists this clone with a count of one. V is TRBV9 and J is TRBJ2-7; D is possibly TRBD1 (5 bases). Trimming removed 0 bases at V and 0 bases at J, with 7 bases between. Germline lookup yields CDR1 SGDLS and CDR2 YYNGEE. The CDR3 spans 14 residues. Here the CDR3 reads CASSVGQSSYEQYF. The CDR3 DNA is TGTGCCAGCAGCGTAGGACAGAGCTCCTACGAGCAGTACTTC.

The chain combines TRBV9 with TRBJ2-2; unclear D gene. CDR3 length: 14 amino acids. Germline V lookup: CDR1 SGDLS, CDR2 YYNGEE. V was shortened by 7 bases and J by 5 bases, with 15 bases between the two germline ends. Here the CDR3 reads CASGRRSQTGELFF. CDR3 coding DNA: TGTGCCAGCGGGCGTCGGTCCCAGACCGGGGAGCTGTTTTTT.

This rearrangement joins TRBV5-1 to TRBJ1-2, with unresolved D. CDR3 size: 13 residues. Germline lookup yields CDR1 SGHRS and CDR2 YFSETQ. Trimming took 4 bases from V and 13 from J, leaving 20 bases between them. The CDR3 sequence is CASSPQHQWTVTF. CDR3 DNA sequence: TGCGCCAGCAGCCCCCAACACCAATGGACTGTCACCTTC. The full variable domain, completed using reference TRBV5-1 and TRBJ1-2, is KAGVTQTPRYLIKTRGQQVTLSCSPISGHRSVSWYQQTPGQGLQFLFEYFSETQRNKGNFPGRFSGRQFSNSRSEMNVSTLELGDSALYLCASSPQHQWTVTFGSGTRLTVV.

This clone was observed a single time. This rearrangement joins TRBV7-9 to TRBJ1-3; D possibly corresponds to TRBD1 (6 bases). Germline CDR1 is SEHNR and CDR2 is FQNEAQ (reference sequence). The CDR3 totals 15 residues. V gave up 1 base and J gave up 0 bases, with 7 bases separating them. The CDR3 here is CASSLGQDSGNTIYF. CDR3 nucleotides: TGTGCCAGCAGCTTAGGACAGGACTCTGGAAACACCATATATTTT.

The genes are TRBV5-1 and TRBJ1-5; D call uncertain. Germline CDR1 and CDR2: SGHRS and YFSETQ. The CDR3 has 15 residues. V lost 2 bases, J lost 9 bases, and 18 bases lay in between. In DNA form, the CDR3 reads TGCGCCAGCAGCTTTGCCGGACGGGAAGCTCGGCCCCAGCATTTT. Translation: CASSFAGREARPQHF.

CDR3 residues: CASSPGVHTEAFF. As DNA, the CDR3 is TGCGCCAGCAGCCCGGGGGTTCACACTGAAGCTTTCTTT. V usage is TRBV5-1 and J usage is TRBJ1-1; a weak D match, TRBD1 (5 bases). Trimming took 4 bases from V and 3 from J, leaving 10 bases between them. The CDR3 consists of 13 residues. CDR1 is SGHRS and CDR2 is YFSETQ in the germline V gene.

This chain uses TRBV10-3 with TRBJ2-2; D may correspond to TRBD1 or TRBD2 (5 bases each). Germline V gene sequence: CDR1 ENHRY, CDR2 SYGVKD. This CDR3 spans 14 amino acids. The germline V and J ends were trimmed by 11 bases and 5 bases, with 18 bases remaining between them. The CDR3: CAARPQGGTGELFF. Written as DNA, the CDR3 is TGTGCCGCCAGGCCGCAGGGCGGGACCGGGGAGCTGTTTTTT.

The J gene is TRBJ2-1, the V gene TRBV7-2; D uncertain. This CDR3 is 19 amino acids long. Germline CDR1 is SGHTA and CDR2 is FQGNSA. V was pared by 1 base and J by 0 bases, with 19 bases between. The CDR3 coding sequence is TGTGCCAGCAGCTTAGGGGCTTTGTGGGCCGACCGCTCCTACAATGAGCAGTTCTTC. Encoded protein: CASSLGALWADRSYNEQFF. Based on the CDR3 plus reference TRBV7-2 and TRBJ2-1, the full variable domain is GAGVSQSPSNKVTEKGKDVELRCDPISGHTALYWYRQSLGQGLEFLIYFQGNSAPDKSGLPSDRFSAERTGGSVSTLTIQRTQQEDSAVYLCASSLGALWADRSYNEQFFGPGTRLTVL.

J is TRBJ1-2 and V is TRBV5-4; unclear D gene. Germline V gene data show CDR1 as SGHNT and CDR2 as YYREEE (reference sequence). This CDR3 has 13 residues. Trimming removed 4 bases from V and 5 bases from J, with 12 bases in between. DNA of the CDR3: TGTGCCAGCAGCCCGGACGGACTTTATGGCTACACCTTC. Its translation is CASSPDGLYGYTF.

The CDR3 spells CAWGQFSYEQYF. The CDR3 bases are TGTGCCTGGGGCCAGTTCTCCTACGAGCAGTACTTC. This chain uses TRBV30 with TRBJ2-7; D ambiguous. CDR1 is GTSNPN and CDR2 is SVGIG in the germline V gene (reference sequence). This CDR3 region has 12 residues. V shed 5 bases and J shed 0 bases, with 8 bases lying between them.

The sample holds a few counts of this clone. This rearrangement joins TRBV4-3 to TRBJ2-7, with 8 bases fitting TRBD1. With V trimmed by 4 bases and J by 4 bases, 9 bases remained unmatched. This CDR3 comprises 15 residues. The germline gives CDR1 LGHNA, CDR2 YSLEER. CDR3 residues: CASSREMGQEYEQYF. The DNA of the CDR3 is TGCGCCAGCAGCCGCGAGATGGGACAGGAGTACGAGCAGTACTTC.

V gene TRBV5-5 combines with J gene TRBJ2-3, with D uncertain. Per the germline V gene, CDR1 is SGHKS and CDR2 is YYEKEE (reference sequence). This CDR3 contains 15 residues. V was clipped by 4 bases and J by 4 bases, with 16 bases between them. The CDR3 here is CASSVALNPPDTQYF. The CDR3 DNA reads as TGTGCCAGCAGCGTGGCCCTCAACCCCCCAGATACGCAGTATTTT.

CDR3 DNA sequence: TGTGCCACCAGTGCCGCGGGTGGTGGGATGTCCGATCAGCCCCAGCATTTT. Its translation: CATSAAGGGMSDQPQHF. The chain is built from TRBV24-1 and TRBJ1-5; D gene uncertain. The ends were cut back, 5 bases at V and 5 bases at J, with 21 bases in the middle. Germline CDR1 and CDR2: KGHDR and SFDVKD. The CDR3 contains 17 residues.

The CDR3 nucleotides are TGTGCCAGCAGTGAAGCGTCGGGGGTCCAAGAGACCCAGTACTTC. It specifies CASSEASGVQETQYF. V usage is TRBV6-1 and J usage is TRBJ2-5; TRBD2 might be the D (6 bases). The CDR3 spans 15 residues. The V and J ends lost 0 bases and 1 base respectively, with 9 bases between them. Germline CDR1 reads MNHNS; CDR2 reads SASEGT.

This clone was detected a few times. This chain links TRBV5-4 with TRBJ2-2; TRBD1 aligns across 12 bases. This CDR3 region has 17 residues. With V trimmed by 3 bases and J by 7 bases, 10 bases remained unmatched. The germline gives CDR1 SGHNT, CDR2 YYREEE (reference sequence). The CDR3 sequence is CASSWGDRGRFGGELFF. CDR3 nucleotides: TGTGCCAGCAGCTGGGGGGACAGGGGGCGCTTTGGCGGGGAGCTGTTTTTT.

This clone was counted between two and nine times. The V and J genes are TRBV30 and TRBJ2-7, with 9 bases that match TRBD1. The ends lost 0 bases at V and 4 bases at J; junction bases unmatched: 10. The length of the CDR3 is 16 residues. Germline V gene data show CDR1 as GTSNPN and CDR2 as SVGIG (reference sequence). CDR3 nucleotides: TGTGCCTGGAGTGTACGGGCGGGACAGGGTTTTTACGAGCAGTACTTC. Its protein is CAWSVRAGQGFYEQYF.

The chain uses TRBV5-1 and TRBJ2-7; tentatively, D is TRBD1 or TRBD2 (5 bases each). The CDR3 is made up of 15 amino acids. Per germline, CDR1 SGHRS and CDR2 YFSETQ. Trimming took off 1 base at V and 6 bases at J, with 17 bases between the two ends. The CDR3 DNA follows: TGCGCCAGCAGCTTGTCTGTGCGGCAGGGACCCGAGCAGTACTTC. Amino acids: CASSLSVRQGPEQYF.

The chain carries TRBV6-2 or TRBV6-3 and TRBJ2-1, with D maybe TRBD2 (5 bases). Germline values: CDR1 MNHEY, CDR2 SVGEGT. This CDR3 has 15 residues. Trimming pared 6 bases from V and 7 bases from J, leaving 19 bases between. The CDR3 bases are TGTGCCAGCAGCCCCGGGGTAGTTGACGTGAATGAGCAGTTCTTC. Protein product: CASSPGVVDVNEQFF.

The chain links TRBV7-2 to TRBJ2-5, with 11 bases lining up with TRBD2. Trimming took 5 bases from V and 5 from J; bases not matched to a gene: 7. This CDR3 comprises 15 residues. CDR1 and CDR2 from the germline V gene are SGHTA and FQGNSA. CDR3 loop: CASSRLAGGRETQYF. CDR3 nucleotide sequence: TGTGCCAGCAGCCGTTTAGCGGGGGGGAGGGAGACCCAGTACTTC. The entire variable domain, with the rest obtained from reference TRBV7-2 and TRBJ2-5, is as follows: GAGVSQSPSNKVTEKGKDVELRCDPISGHTALYWYRQSLGQGLEFLIYFQGNSAPDKSGLPSDRFSAERTGGSVSTLTIQRTQQEDSAVYLCASSRLAGGRETQYFGPGTRLLVL.

This clone was recorded once. This CDR3 reads CASSLDGQTGGNTIYF. In DNA, the CDR3 is TGCGCCAGCAGCTTGGATGGTCAAACAGGGGGAAACACCATATATTTT. The J gene is TRBJ1-3, the V gene TRBV5-1, with D tentatively TRBD1 (6 bases). Germline V lookup: CDR1 SGHRS, CDR2 YFSETQ. The CDR3 contains 16 residues. The V and J ends lost 0 bases and 4 bases respectively, with 14 bases between them.

The V and J genes are TRBV5-6 and TRBJ2-1; D may be TRBD1 (5 bases). The CDR3 covers 13 residues. Trimming took off 5 bases at V and 8 bases at J, with 14 bases between the two ends. The germline gives CDR1 SGHDT, CDR2 YYEEEE. The CDR3 sequence: CASSLQGLYEQFF. The CDR3 nucleotides are TGTGCCAGCAGTCTCCAGGGTCTCTATGAGCAGTTCTTC.

CDR3 residues: CASGTQAGLYF. For the CDR3, the DNA is TGTGCCAGTGGCACGCAGGCGGGTCTTTACTTC. The V call is TRBV7-9, the J call TRBJ2-7; weak D call: TRBD2 (5 bases). The CDR3 runs 11 residues. CDR1 and CDR2 from the germline V gene are SEHNR and FQNEAQ (reference sequence). Trimming pared 9 bases from V and 13 bases from J, leaving 19 bases between.

The chain combines TRBV10-3 with TRBJ2-7, with D unresolved. CDR1 ENHRY and CDR2 SYGVKD come from the germline V gene. CDR3 length: 18 amino acids. The ends were cut back, 3 bases at V and 0 bases at J, with 21 bases in the middle. As DNA, the CDR3 is TGTGCCATCAGTGATCGGTCCGTAGGGCCACTATACTCCTACGAGCAGTACTTC. It specifies CAISDRSVGPLYSYEQYF.